This T cell receptor beta chain was retrieved from a study of T cells in Graves' hyperthyroidism and ophthalmopathy (dated by TCRdb to about 2019). Broadly, across the study: Peripheral blood samples were taken at the time of initial diagnosis, prior to any treatment. Once sampling was done, hyperthyroidism patients were given methimazole at a starting dose of 30 mg daily, whereas ophthalmopathy patients were given high-dose intravenous methylprednisolone. The 90 or so discovery patients were randomly split 7:3 into training and test sets. To identify distinguishing TCR V-J signatures, a discovery cohort of about 100 patients was used, comprising 43 with Graves' ophthalmopathy and under 60 with stable Graves' hyperthyroidism. Thyroid tissue and blood T-cell repertoires from several Graves' hyperthyroidism patients were also compared in the study. Whether ophthalmopathy could be predicted prospectively was tested in an independent validation cohort made up of approximately 19 hyperthyroidism patients plus 17 patients who later progressed to ophthalmopathy. According to the paper, TCR Vbeta CDR3 sequencing was carried out on some 140 peripheral blood samples, which came from 40 to 45 ophthalmopathy, under 85 hyperthyroidism and about 17 progressor patients.

From the cysteine up to the phenylalanine, the CDR3 has a length of 13 residues. Just the 39-base CDR3 DNA is kept, in frame starting at base 1. The germline V gene encodes CDR1 SGHNT and CDR2 YENEEA. Trimming takes 2 bases from V and 9 bases from J, and the germline ends sit 11 bases apart. This clonotype was seen repeatedly, ten times or more. The target of this receptor is not known. Within one base of it there is no much larger clone, and no base qualities were kept. Graves' hyperthyroidism was defined as stable when no progression to ophthalmopathy occurred over 18 months of follow-up. The hyperthyroidism patients were between 18 and 65 years old and newly diagnosed, with a disease duration of less than 2 months. Patients with uncontrolled infections, other autoimmune diseases, pregnancy or lactation were excluded. Diagnoses were based on clinical symptoms, serum thyroxine and TRAb, thyroid ultrasound and orbital computed tomography. PBMCs were isolated from approximately 10 ml of fresh peripheral blood by Ficoll-Paque density gradient centrifugation. Trizol reagent was used to extract total RNA, and RNA quality was then checked on an Agilent 2100 Bioanalyzer.

The TCR beta CDR3 regions were amplified from the RNA transcripts. The first round of RT-PCR for the TCR CDR3 was performed with the HTBI primer set and the Qiagen OneStep RT-PCR kit. Libraries were constructed in a second round of multiplex PCR, after which size selection and purification were performed. Paired-end sequencing of the libraries was performed with 100 bp reads on an Illumina HiSeq2000. Concerning the study's data processing: SOAPnuke was used to process the raw data, throwing out any read that contained adapters or uncalled bases, had a mean Phred below 15, or lacked an exact constant-primer or identifier match. High-quality paired reads were merged using COPE v1.2.5, and each unique nucleotide sequence was defined as a clonotype. Clonotypes were aligned to IMGT TRBV, TRBD and TRBJ reference segments using MiTCR v1.1. Only V-J combinations with frequency above 0.0001, covering about 99% of repertoires, were analysed. The TCS score was defined as the ratio of F50 (clonal expansion) to E x V (chaos), calculated using BLOSUM62-based TCRdist between CDR3 peptides within each V-J. Welch's t-statistics and random forest reduced 500 to 550 V-J features to under 15, which were used in a naive Bayes classifier (R e1071). Clones were called with MiXCR by TCRdb after fastp trimmed the public reads at Q25, and only in-frame beta chains were retained. Every distinct CDR3 protein forms one entry, paired with its most common genes and DNA. The V and J calls were not made by the authors but by TCRdb's processing. The sample table holds roughly 350,000 distinct CDR3 sequences, of which approximately 14% were seen once. Under 30% of the sample belongs to the ten largest clones.

Study-level results and caveats: Most expanded thyroid clonotypes (frequency above 0.001) were also detected in blood, suggesting blood repertoires may reflect thyroid immune responses. In validation, the model predicted progression to ophthalmopathy with over 65% sensitivity and roughly 72% specificity, a median of approximately 6.5 months before onset. A 13 V-J signature model separated ophthalmopathy from stable hyperthyroidism, with roughly 88% sensitivity and roughly 82% specificity in cross-validation and 80%/75% in testing. No statistical method was used to set the sample size in advance, and investigators knew the group allocation.

The sequenced sample was blood. The sequence came from a woman in her twenties or thirties with Graves' hyperthyroidism. In this chain, TRBV11-3 is recombined with TRBJ2-1; no D gene can be assigned with confidence. The CDR3 amino acid sequence is: CASSLNDWSEQFF. The DNA is TGTGCCAGCAGCTTAAACGACTGGTCTGAGCAGTTCTTC.